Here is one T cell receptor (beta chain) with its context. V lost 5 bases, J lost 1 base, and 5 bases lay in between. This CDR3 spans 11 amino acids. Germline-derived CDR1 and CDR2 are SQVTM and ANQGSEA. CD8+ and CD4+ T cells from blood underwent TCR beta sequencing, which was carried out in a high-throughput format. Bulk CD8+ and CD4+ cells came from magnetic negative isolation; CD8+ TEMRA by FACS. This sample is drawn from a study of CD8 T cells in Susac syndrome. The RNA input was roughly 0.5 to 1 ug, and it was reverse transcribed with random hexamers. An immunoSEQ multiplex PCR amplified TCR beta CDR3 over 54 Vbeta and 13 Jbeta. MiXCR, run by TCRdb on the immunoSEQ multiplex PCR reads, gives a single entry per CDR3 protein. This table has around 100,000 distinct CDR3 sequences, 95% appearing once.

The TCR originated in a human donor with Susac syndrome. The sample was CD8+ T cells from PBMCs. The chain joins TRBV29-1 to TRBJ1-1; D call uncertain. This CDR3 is CSVYGNTEAFF. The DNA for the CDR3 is TGCAGCGTTTACGGGAACACTGAAGCTTTCTTT.